Below are 30 T cell receptor beta chains sequenced from a single sample in a study of T cells in Graves' hyperthyroidism and ophthalmopathy. Amplification of TCR beta CDR3 regions used RNA as the template. First-round RT-PCR of the TCR CDR3 relied on the HTBI primer set. TCRdb ran MiXCR on the multiplex PCR reads and lists one entry per CDR3 protein. The sample has a few hundred thousand distinct CDR3 sequences, less than 25% seen once. Sequenced: blood. These receptors were taken from a man younger than 35 with Graves' hyperthyroidism.

This clonotype has more than one count but fewer than ten. The rearrangement joins TRBV6-1 to TRBJ1-5, with D possibly being TRBD1 (6 bases). Looked up from germline, CDR1 is MNHNS and CDR2 is SASEGT. The CDR3 is made up of 14 amino acids. V gave up 6 bases and J gave up 4 bases, with 13 bases separating them. The CDR3 DNA sequence: TGTGCCAGCAGATCAACAGGGTCGAATCAGCCCCAGCATTTT. Translated: CASRSTGSNQPQHF.

This clonotype was recorded at least ten times. DNA for the CDR3: TGTGCCAGCAGCCCACGCCCGAGAGAGACCCAGTACTTC. It is translated as CASSPRPRETQYF. J is TRBJ2-5 and V is TRBV6-5; D is uncertain. Germline V lookup: CDR1 MNHEY, CDR2 SVGAGI. V lost 6 bases to trimming and J lost 4 bases, with 12 bases between them. The CDR3 sequence is 13 residues long.

This clonotype came up a few times. DNA of the CDR3: TGTGCCAGCAGTGACTCGATTAGGGGGTACGAAAAAATGAACACTGAAGCTTTCTTT. Its protein product is CASSDSIRGYEKMNTEAFF. V and J are TRBV6-4 and TRBJ1-1; the D gene is possibly TRBD1 (6 bases). V lost 0 bases, J lost 0 bases, and 20 bases lay in between. This CDR3 has 19 amino acids. Germline assignment: CDR1 MRHNA and CDR2 SNTAGT.

This clonotype was counted many times. The chain uses TRBV12-3 or TRBV12-4 and TRBJ1-2, with D tentatively TRBD1 (5 bases). The CDR3 extends over 16 amino acids. V was cut by 3 bases and J by 0 bases, with 14 bases left in between. The CDR3 protein is CASSFLPWTTNYGYTF. Written as DNA, the CDR3 is TGTGCCAGCAGTTTCCTCCCCTGGACAACTAACTATGGCTACACCTTC.

CDR3 DNA: TGCGCCAGCAGTGACCCAGGACCATTGAACACTGAAGCTTTCTTT. Amino acid sequence: CASSDPGPLNTEAFF. The rearrangement joins TRBV10-2 to TRBJ1-1; D gene uncertain. Germline CDR1 reads WSHSY; CDR2 reads SAAADI. V lost 3 bases and J 0 bases, leaving 11 bases between the germline ends. The CDR3 loop spans 15 amino acids.

This clonotype was counted a single time. The V gene is TRBV12-3 or TRBV12-4, the J gene TRBJ2-5; D not certain. This CDR3 region has 13 residues. Deletions cut 5 bases from V and 1 base from J, with 8 bases between. CDR3 DNA sequence: TGTGCCAGCAGTGATACTTCCCAAGAGACCCAGTACTTC. This translates into CASSDTSQETQYF.

This clonotype appeared a few times. With a much larger clone just one base away, this may be a read error. CDR3 bases: TGTGCCAGCAGACAGGGTTGGGCTGAAGCTTTCTTT. Translated, it gives CASRQGWAEAFF. The chain carries TRBV28 and TRBJ1-1; a weak D match, TRBD1 (6 bases). This CDR3 contains 12 residues. Germline CDR1 is MDHEN and CDR2 is SYDVKM. The ends were cut back, 6 bases at V and 6 bases at J, with 11 bases in the middle.

This clonotype occurred many times. The chain combines TRBV10-2 with TRBJ2-7; a weak D match, TRBD1 (6 bases). V was shortened by 5 bases and J by 2 bases, with 10 bases between the two germline ends. Germline V CDR1 and CDR2: WSHSY, SAAADI. The CDR3 sequence is 13 residues long. The CDR3 loop is CASSPNRAYEQYF. As DNA, the CDR3 is TGCGCCAGCAGTCCCAACAGGGCCTACGAGCAGTACTTC.

A few counts support this clonotype. This chain joins TRBV11-1 and TRBJ2-6; 12 bases map to TRBD1. The CDR3 contains 18 residues. Germline V gene data show CDR1 as SGHAT and CDR2 as FQDESV (reference sequence). The V and J ends lost 4 bases and 3 bases, in that order; junction bases with no gene match: 7. For the CDR3, the DNA is TGTGCCAGCAGCTCCCGGGACAGGGGGCGTATTGGGGCCAACGTCCTGACTTTC. It yields the protein CASSSRDRGRIGANVLTF. Supplemented by reference TRBV11-1 and TRBJ2-6, the full variable domain reads EAEVAQSPRYKITEKSQAVAFWCDPISGHATLYWYRQILGQGPELLVQFQDESVVDDSQLPKDRFSAERLKGVDSTLKIQPAELGDSAMYLCASSSRDRGRIGANVLTFGAGSRLTVL.

This chain links TRBV5-1 with TRBJ1-3; 9 nucleotides line up with TRBD1. CDR1 and CDR2 from the germline V gene are SGHRS and YFSETQ. This CDR3 has 16 amino acids. V was pared by 5 bases and J by 5 bases, with 11 bases of the junction left unmatched. DNA for the CDR3: TGCGCCAGCAGTTTATCTCCGGGACAGGGTAGAAACACCATATATTTT. Its protein is CASSLSPGQGRNTIYF. The full variable domain, its missing parts supplied by reference TRBV5-1 and TRBJ1-3, is KAGVTQTPRYLIKTRGQQVTLSCSPISGHRSVSWYQQTPGQGLQFLFEYFSETQRNKGNFPGRFSGRQFSNSRSEMNVSTLELGDSALYLCASSLSPGQGRNTIYFGEGSWLTVV.

Only a few counts were recorded for this clonotype. A much more abundant neighbour one base away suggests this may be a read error. The chain employs TRBV30 and TRBJ2-5; 8 nucleotides match TRBD1. CDR1 GTSNPN and CDR2 SVGIG come from the germline V gene (reference sequence). V shed 7 bases, J shed 8 bases, and the junction held 12 bases outside the gene matches. The CDR3 is 13 amino acids. CDR3 protein: CASTGVREDTQYF. In DNA form, the CDR3 reads TGTGCCTCGACAGGGGTTAGGGAGGATACCCAGTACTTC.

This sequence joins TRBV7-8 and TRBJ2-5; D gene ambiguous. The CDR3 covers 13 residues. Germline V gives CDR1 SGHVS, CDR2 FQNEAQ. V was pared by 2 bases and J by 5 bases, with 9 bases between. Here the CDR3 DNA reads TGTGCCAGCAGCTTAATTCCTCACGAGACCCAGTACTTC. It encodes CASSLIPHETQYF.

The V gene is TRBV7-9, the J gene TRBJ2-3, with D possibly TRBD1 on 5 matching bases. Germline lookup yields CDR1 SEHNR and CDR2 FQNEAQ (reference sequence). CDR3 length equals 14 residues. V lost 1 base to trimming and J lost 14 bases, with 19 bases between them. CDR3 protein: CASSLVGPFIQGYF. The DNA of the CDR3 is TGTGCCAGCAGCTTAGTGGGGCCTTTCATACAAGGGTATTTT.

This clonotype was recorded many times. The gene calls are TRBV19 and TRBJ2-2; no clear D. The germline gives CDR1 LNHDA, CDR2 SQIVND (reference sequence). V dropped 8 bases and J dropped 1 base, with 11 bases sitting between them. The CDR3 length is 14 residues. CDR3 protein: CASSAARNTGELFF. Written as DNA, the CDR3 is TGTGCCAGTTCGGCAGCAAGGAACACCGGGGAGCTGTTTTTT.

In this sample, this clonotype turned up many times. J is TRBJ2-5 and V is TRBV12-3 or TRBV12-4; no firm D call. Trimming cost V 2 bases and J 1 base, with 5 bases left between them. This CDR3 has 13 residues. The CDR3 DNA sequence: TGTGCCAGCAGTTTATCCTTCCAAGAGACCCAGTACTTC. Protein sequence: CASSLSFQETQYF.

This clonotype was detected only a few times. The rearrangement joins TRBV20-1 to TRBJ2-7; 10 bases agree with TRBD2. V lost 7 bases to trimming and J lost 2 bases; unmatched junction nucleotides: 11. Germline-derived CDR1 and CDR2 are DFQATT and SNEGSKA (reference sequence). This CDR3 has 15 residues. The CDR3 nucleotides are TGCAGTGTTTCCCGGGGAGCGGGAGGGCCCTACGAGCAGTACTTC. It is translated as CSVSRGAGGPYEQYF.

The chain carries TRBV6-1 and TRBJ2-7; 9 bases map to TRBD2. Germline CDR1 MNHNS, CDR2 SASEGT. The CDR3 is made up of 12 amino acids. J gave up 3 bases and V 8 bases, and 2 bases lay outside the gene matches. The CDR3 protein is CASLAGNYEQYF. The CDR3 DNA is TGTGCCAGCCTAGCGGGAAACTACGAGCAGTACTTC.

This clonotype showed up many times. The rearrangement joins TRBV2 to TRBJ2-7, with D perhaps matching TRBD2 (6 bases). The germline CDR1 and CDR2 sequences are SNHLY and FYNNEI. The CDR3 sequence is 14 residues long. Deletions cut 6 bases from V and 2 bases from J, with 14 bases between. CDR3 sequence (DNA): TGTGCCAGCAGAGCCGCAAGACTAGCCTACGAGCAGTACTTC. Encoded protein: CASRAARLAYEQYF.

This clonotype was recorded many times. The chain combines TRBV12-3 or TRBV12-4 with TRBJ2-2; perhaps TRBD1 as D (6 bases). This CDR3 has 15 residues. Trimming took 5 bases from V and 1 from J, leaving 11 bases between them. The CDR3 coding sequence is TGTGCCAGCAGTGGGACAAGTTTGAACACCGGGGAGCTGTTTTTT. Translation gives CASSGTSLNTGELFF.

On this clonotype itself: A read error may be the cause here, since a much bigger clone is one base away. V is TRBV28 and J is TRBJ2-4; 9 bases fit TRBD2. The CDR3 runs to 13 residues. Per germline, CDR1 MDHEN and CDR2 SYDVKM. CDR3 protein: CATSGGMENIPYF. The CDR3 DNA reads TGTGCCACCAGCGGGGGGATGGAAAACATTCCGTACTTC.

This chain links TRBV7-8 with TRBJ1-5; the D is unclear. V lost 4 bases and J 3 bases, leaving 13 bases between the germline ends. CDR3 size: 15 residues. Germline loops: CDR1 SGHVS, CDR2 FQNEAQ. CDR3 DNA: TGTGCCAGCAGCTCCCTTGGAGGGTTCAATCAGCCCCAGCATTTT. This translates into CASSSLGGFNQPQHF.

The rearrangement joins TRBV20-1 to TRBJ2-7; D remains unclear. Germline assignment: CDR1 DFQATT and CDR2 SNEGSKA (reference sequence). This CDR3 contains 11 residues. Trimming took 6 bases from V and 0 from J, leaving 6 bases between them. Here the CDR3 reads CSAAASYEQYF. In DNA form, the CDR3 reads TGCAGTGCGGCGGCCTCCTACGAGCAGTACTTC.

This clonotype was seen ten or more times. This chain links TRBV20-1 with TRBJ1-2, with 7 bases identical to TRBD1. The CDR3 length is 17 residues. The germline V gene encodes CDR1 DFQATT and CDR2 SNEGSKA (reference sequence). V trimming: 2 bases; J trimming: 4 bases; junction bases outside the gene matches: 16. As DNA, the CDR3 is TGCAGTGCTAGATCCATGACACCGGGACAGCTGTTCTATGGCTACACCTTC. Its translation is CSARSMTPGQLFYGYTF.

On this clonotype: At one boundary the junction diverges from the germline segment, which might be a read error. J is TRBJ1-5 and V is TRBV6-2 or TRBV6-3; 10 positions match TRBD1. The CDR3 extends over 16 amino acids. Looked up from germline, CDR1 is MNHEY and CDR2 is SVGEGT. The DNA of the CDR3 is TGTGCTAGCAGAGCCGGGACAGGGGTTGGCAATCAGCCCCAGCATTTT. It is translated as CASRAGTGVGNQPQHF.

This clonotype was counted many times. This chain joins TRBV12-3 or TRBV12-4 and TRBJ1-5; the match to TRBD1 covers 9 bases. The CDR3 loop spans 15 amino acids. The J segment lost 2 bases and the V segment lost 1 base, leaving 0 bases of the junction unmatched. The CDR3 nucleotides are TGTGCCAGCAGTTTAGGGACAGGGGGCAATCAGCCCCAGCATTTT. This sequence encodes CASSLGTGGNQPQHF.

CDR3 protein: CASSYAGGSSYEQYF. CDR3 sequence (DNA): TGTGCCAGCAGTTATGCAGGGGGGTCCTCCTACGAGCAGTACTTC. The V and J genes are TRBV6-5 and TRBJ2-7; D might be TRBD1 (7 bases). In germline, CDR1 is MNHEY, CDR2 SVGAGI. V lost 3 bases, J lost 0 bases, and 12 bases lay in between. The CDR3 spans 15 residues.

This clonotype appeared many times. The chain has TRBV28 and TRBJ2-5; D might be TRBD1 (7 bases). V shed 6 bases and J shed 5 bases, with 19 bases lying between them. This CDR3 has 15 amino acids. Germline CDR1 and CDR2: MDHEN and SYDVKM. The DNA of the CDR3 is TGTGCCAGCAGCTTAAGGGCAGGGGGAGGCGAGACCCAGTACTTC. This translates into CASSLRAGGGETQYF.

This clonotype appeared many times. This rearrangement joins TRBV7-3 to TRBJ2-6, with unresolved D. V lost 5 bases, J lost 0 bases, and 5 bases lay in between. The CDR3 extends over 14 amino acids. Germline lookup yields CDR1 SGHTA and CDR2 FQGTGA. In DNA form, the CDR3 reads TGTGCCAGCAGCAACAGCTCTGGGGCCAACGTCCTGACTTTC. Amino acids: CASSNSSGANVLTF.

The chain combines TRBV7-2 with TRBJ2-5, with D possibly being TRBD2 (5 bases). The CDR3 spans 13 residues. Trimming removed 4 bases at V and 10 bases at J, with 16 bases between. From germline, CDR1 is SGHTA and CDR2 FQGNSA. The CDR3 here is CASSSGPTGDQYF. The CDR3 bases are TGTGCCAGCAGCTCTGGACCCACCGGGGACCAGTACTTC.

The J gene is TRBJ2-5, the V gene TRBV7-9, with TRBD1 as a possible D gene (5 bases). CDR1 and CDR2 (germline): SEHNR, FQNEAQ (reference sequence). This CDR3 contains 14 residues. V dropped 0 bases and J dropped 1 base, with 6 bases sitting between them. CDR3 in DNA: TGTGCCAGCAGCTTAGCCGACAGCCAAGAGACCCAGTACTTC. Translated: CASSLADSQETQYF.